Sequencing of this T cell receptor beta chain was carried out in a study of cytomegalovirus exposure and HLA in healthy donors. This CDR3 has 13 residues. Germline values: CDR1 PRHDT, CDR2 FYEKMQ (reference sequence). Trimming cost V 5 bases and J 3 bases, with 11 bases left between them. Regarding the study as a whole: The CMV antigen specificity of a few CMV-associated chains was confirmed through in vitro analysis. The study recorded fewer than 200 TCR beta chains that were cytomegalovirus-associated. Reported results showed that the classifier diagnosed cytomegalovirus status with high specificity and sensitivity.

The donors were part of the validation cohort, which consisted of under 150 subjects and was separate from the first cohort of about 650 subjects. Using immunoSEQ multiplex PCR, the repertoire was profiled, and TCRdb retains in-frame clones only, with some absent. The table includes 100,000 to 150,000 clones, under 90% detected once. As for this clone: What it binds is not known.

Material for sequencing was PBMCs. The source is a man aged 25-45 years in good health and CMV-seronegative. The genes are TRBV13 and TRBJ2-7, with a tentative D call TRBD2 (5 bases). CDR3 in amino acids: CASSPDGDYEQYF. CDR3 bases: TGTGCCAGCAGCCCCGACGGGGACTACGAGCAGTACTTC.